Listed below are T cell receptor beta chains from one sample, sequenced in a study of blood T cell repertoires in COVID-19. Using immunoSEQ multiplex PCR, the repertoire was profiled, and TCRdb retains in-frame clones only, with some absent. The table shows approximately 230,000 clones, with about four fifths occurring only once. Sequencing input: peripheral blood. The receptors come from a man aged 80 or over with acute or convalescent COVID-19. Both conserved end residues are part of each CDR3. Fields, in order: V gene, clone size, J gene, D gene, CDR3 DNA, CDR3 protein. D genes are given only for firm matches. Clone size, where shown, is once, few, many, or a class for clones that have expanded.

V: TRBV27; size: NA; J: TRBJ1-1; D: TRBD1; DNA: TGTGCCAGCAGTTTAGCAGGGGGAAACACTGAAGCTTTCTTT; CDR3: CASSLAGGNTEAFF
V: TRBV7-9; size: many; J: TRBJ2-7; D: NA; DNA: TGTGCCAGCAGCTTAGCCCTCCGAGAGAAACTGTACGAGCAGTACTTC; CDR3: CASSLALREKLYEQYF
V: TRBV18; size: NA; J: TRBJ1-1; D: NA; DNA: TGTGCCAGCTCACCACGGGCGGCCCAGGGCATGAACACTGAAGCTTTCTTT; CDR3: CASSPRAAQGMNTEAFF
V: TRBV3-1/TRBV3-2; size: NA; J: TRBJ2-1; D: TRBD2; DNA: TGTGCCAGCAGCCACGGAGCTAGCGGGAGGCAATACAATGAGCAGTTCTTC; CDR3: CASSHGASGRQYNEQFF
V: TRBV27; size: NA; J: TRBJ1-6; D: TRBD1; DNA: TGTGCCAGCAGTTTCCCGGGACAGCTTAATTCACCCCTCCACTTT; CDR3: CASSFPGQLNSPLHF
V: TRBV5-6; size: NA; J: TRBJ2-1; D: TRBD2; DNA: TGTGCCAGCAGCTTGGTGGGGCGGGGGAGCTCCTACAATGAGCAGTTCTTC; CDR3: CASSLVGRGSSYNEQFF
V: TRBV7-2; size: NA; J: TRBJ1-5; D: TRBD1; DNA: TGTGCCAGCAGCCAAGGACAGGGGGATCTCCAGCCCCAGCATTTT; CDR3: CASSQGQGDLQPQHF
V: TRBV11-2; size: NA; J: TRBJ1-1; D: NA; DNA: TGTGCCAGCAGCCCCCTTACCAGCACTGAAGCTTTCTTT; CDR3: CASSPLTSTEAFF
V: TRBV6-1; size: many; J: TRBJ1-5; D: NA; DNA: TGTGCCAGCAGTGAAGCGGGGGGGGCAAGCAATCAGCCCCAGCATTTT; CDR3: CASSEAGGASNQPQHF
V: TRBV6-6; size: NA; J: TRBJ1-2; D: NA; DNA: TGTGCCAGCAGTTACTCGGCGGCTATGCGTGGCTACACCTTC; CDR3: CASSYSAAMRGYTF
V: TRBV9; size: NA; J: TRBJ1-6; D: TRBD1; DNA: TGTGCCAGCAGCCCAGGACAGGCCTATAATTCACCCCTCCACTTT; CDR3: CASSPGQAYNSPLHF
V: TRBV15; size: NA; J: TRBJ2-5; D: NA; DNA: TGTGCCACCAGCTCATCGAGGGGGTGGCAAGAGACCCAGTACTTC; CDR3: CATSSSRGWQETQYF
V: TRBV6-2/TRBV6-3; size: NA; J: TRBJ1-2; D: NA; DNA: TGTGCCAGCAGTTGGTTACAGGTCTATGGCTACACCTTC; CDR3: CASSWLQVYGYTF
V: TRBV10-3; size: once; J: TRBJ1-2; D: NA; DNA: TGTGCCCATGGGGGGAACTATGGCTACACCTTC; CDR3: CAHGGNYGYTF
V: TRBV28; size: NA; J: TRBJ1-2; D: NA; DNA: TGTGCCAGCAGTGCCGGGACTCGCTTTGGCTACACCTTC; CDR3: CASSAGTRFGYTF
V: TRBV14; size: NA; J: TRBJ1-1; D: NA; DNA: TGTGCCAGCAGCCTGACCCCATCGTCGGGAACTGAAGCTTTCTTT; CDR3: CASSLTPSSGTEAFF
V: TRBV18; size: once; J: TRBJ2-7; D: TRBD2; DNA: TGTGCCAGCTCACCCCCGGGACTAGCGGGAACCTACGAGCAGTACTTC; CDR3: CASSPPGLAGTYEQYF
V: TRBV15; size: NA; J: TRBJ1-5; D: NA; DNA: TGTGTAGTGCCACCAGCGGCTAAGTCTAGCAATCAGCCCCAGCATTTT; CDR3: CVVPPAAKSSNQPQHF
V: TRBV18; size: NA; J: TRBJ1-2; D: TRBD1; DNA: TGTGCCAGCTCACCGGGACAGGGGAGCTATGGCTACACCTTC; CDR3: CASSPGQGSYGYTF
V: TRBV2; size: NA; J: TRBJ2-3; D: TRBD2; DNA: TGTGCCAGCAGTCTTAGCGGGGGAGGCGCAGATACGCAGTATTTT; CDR3: CASSLSGGGADTQYF
V: TRBV5-4; size: NA; J: TRBJ1-1; D: NA; DNA: TGTGCCAGCAGTGTCCAGGGCGACACTGAAGCTTTCTTT; CDR3: CASSVQGDTEAFF
V: TRBV7-3; size: NA; J: TRBJ2-5; D: TRBD2; DNA: TGTGCCAGCAGCTGGGGCGGGAGGGCCGGTGAGACCCAGTACTTC; CDR3: CASSWGGRAGETQYF
V: TRBV7-8; size: once; J: TRBJ2-1; D: TRBD2; DNA: TGTGCCAGCAGTTTTCAGACTAGCGGGTTCTACAATGAGCAGTTCTTC; CDR3: CASSFQTSGFYNEQFF
V: TRBV3-1/TRBV3-2; size: few; J: TRBJ1-5; D: TRBD1; DNA: TGTGCCAGCAGCCATTCAGGGGGCATGCAGCCCCAGCATTTT; CDR3: CASSHSGGMQPQHF
V: TRBV7-9; size: NA; J: TRBJ2-7; D: TRBD1; DNA: TGTGCCAGCAGCCTAGGGGGACAGGGGGCACGGGAGCAGTACTTC; CDR3: CASSLGGQGAREQYF
V: TRBV4-1; size: NA; J: TRBJ1-5; D: NA; DNA: TGCGCCAGCAGCCAAGAGCAGGCGAACAATCAGCCCCAGCATTTT; CDR3: CASSQEQANNQPQHF
V: TRBV5-1; size: few; J: TRBJ1-2; D: NA; DNA: TGCGCCAGCAGCCTGATGGAGGGCTACCAAGGCTACACCTTC; CDR3: CASSLMEGYQGYTF
V: TRBV19; size: NA; J: TRBJ1-2; D: NA; DNA: TGTGCCAGTAGTATGCCGGGACAAGGCTATGGCTACACCTTC; CDR3: CASSMPGQGYGYTF
V: TRBV20-1; size: once; J: TRBJ1-5; D: TRBD1; DNA: TGCAGTGCGCAGGGGGGTCGGTCCCAGCATTTT; CDR3: CSAQGGRSQHF
V: TRBV7-9; size: NA; J: TRBJ2-7; D: NA; DNA: TGTGCCAGCAGCCGCAGGGATGGATCCTACGAGCAGTACTTC; CDR3: CASSRRDGSYEQYF
V: TRBV5-1; size: NA; J: TRBJ2-7; D: TRBD1; DNA: TGCGCCAGCAGCGGGAGACAGGGGCTTACCTACGAGCAGTACTTC; CDR3: CASSGRQGLTYEQYF
V: TRBV11-3; size: once; J: TRBJ2-4; D: TRBD2; DNA: TGTGCCAGCAGCCCCGGGGGGGGTGGATTAGCCAAAAACATTCAGTACTTC; CDR3: CASSPGGGGLAKNIQYF
V: TRBV19; size: NA; J: TRBJ1-2; D: NA; DNA: TGTGCCAGTAGTGAGAGGTCTGGCTACACCTTC; CDR3: CASSERSGYTF
V: TRBV7-9; size: NA; J: TRBJ1-2; D: NA; DNA: TGTGCCAGCAGCTTAGCGTCAGTCGATACTAACTATGGCTACACCTTC; CDR3: CASSLASVDTNYGYTF
V: TRBV19; size: few; J: TRBJ1-4; D: TRBD1; DNA: TGTGCCAGTAGAGCGTCAGGGGGCGCGGGTGAGAAACTGTTTTTT; CDR3: CASRASGGAGEKLFF
V: TRBV7-6; size: NA; J: TRBJ2-7; D: TRBD1; DNA: TGTGCCAGCAGTCCCGGGACAGGGGTCTCCTACGAGCAGTACTTC; CDR3: CASSPGTGVSYEQYF
V: TRBV2; size: NA; J: TRBJ1-5; D: NA; DNA: TGTGCCAGCAGTGAAGCGCTTCGGGGATATCAGCCCCAGCATTTT; CDR3: CASSEALRGYQPQHF
V: TRBV2; size: NA; J: TRBJ2-3; D: TRBD2; DNA: TGTGCCAGCACAACCCAAAGGACTAGCGGGGGAGAATCCACAGATACGCAGTATTTT; CDR3: CASTTQRTSGGESTDTQYF
V: TRBV11-2; size: NA; J: TRBJ2-1; D: NA; DNA: TGTGCCAGCAGCTTATTAAAGCCGTCCTACAATGAGCAGTTCTTC; CDR3: CASSLLKPSYNEQFF
V: TRBV3-1/TRBV3-2; size: NA; J: TRBJ1-2; D: NA; DNA: TGTGCCAGCAGCCATCTAGACAGGTTGAACTATGGCTACACCTTC; CDR3: CASSHLDRLNYGYTF
V: TRBV2; size: NA; J: TRBJ2-7; D: TRBD1; DNA: TGTGCCAGCAGTGGGACAGGGGTTCCCTACGAGCAGTACTTC; CDR3: CASSGTGVPYEQYF
V: TRBV28; size: NA; J: TRBJ1-2; D: NA; DNA: TGTGCCAGCAGTTTAGCCAGCTATGGCTACACCTTC; CDR3: CASSLASYGYTF
V: TRBV5-1; size: NA; J: TRBJ2-7; D: TRBD1; DNA: TGCGCCAGCAGCTCGTCGGGACAGCGATCCTACGAGCAGTACTTC; CDR3: CASSSSGQRSYEQYF
V: TRBV11-2; size: once; J: TRBJ2-4; D: TRBD1; DNA: TGTGCCAGCAGCCAGGGACAGAAAAACATTCAGTACTTC; CDR3: CASSQGQKNIQYF
V: TRBV5-6; size: NA; J: TRBJ2-1; D: TRBD2; DNA: TGTGCCAGCAGTGACAGAGGACTAGCGGGAGTTGAGCAGTTCTTC; CDR3: CASSDRGLAGVEQFF
V: TRBV5-6; size: NA; J: TRBJ1-1; D: TRBD1; DNA: TGTGCCAGCAGCTCTTTGGACAGGGAAGCTTTCTTT; CDR3: CASSSLDREAFF
V: TRBV7-9; size: NA; J: TRBJ2-7; D: TRBD1; DNA: TGTGCCAGCAGCGACGAAAATATTTGGACAGGCTACGAGCAGTACTTC; CDR3: CASSDENIWTGYEQYF
V: TRBV5-8; size: NA; J: TRBJ1-4; D: TRBD1; DNA: TGTGCCAGCAGCTTACGAGGGGGCAATGAAAAACTGTTTTTT; CDR3: CASSLRGGNEKLFF
V: TRBV5-1; size: NA; J: TRBJ1-2; D: NA; DNA: TGCGCCAGCAGCTTCCCAAACCCGGGGAATGGCTACACCTTC; CDR3: CASSFPNPGNGYTF
V: TRBV10-3; size: few; J: TRBJ1-3; D: NA; DNA: TGTGCCACCGGAGAGGGAAACACCATATATTTT; CDR3: CATGEGNTIYF
V: TRBV11-3; size: few; J: TRBJ2-2; D: NA; DNA: TGTGCCAGCAGCCCCTCATACGACAGGAACACCGGGGAGCTGTTTTTT; CDR3: CASSPSYDRNTGELFF